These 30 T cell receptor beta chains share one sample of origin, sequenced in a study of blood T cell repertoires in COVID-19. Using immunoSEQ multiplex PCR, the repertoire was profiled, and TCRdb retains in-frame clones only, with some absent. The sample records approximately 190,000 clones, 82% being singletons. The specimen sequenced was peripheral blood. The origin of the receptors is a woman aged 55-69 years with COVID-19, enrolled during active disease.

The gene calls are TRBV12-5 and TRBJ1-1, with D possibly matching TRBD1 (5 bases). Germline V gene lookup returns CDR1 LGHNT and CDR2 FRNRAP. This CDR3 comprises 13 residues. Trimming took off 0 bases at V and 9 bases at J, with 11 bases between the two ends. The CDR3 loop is CASGLVGQGKAFF. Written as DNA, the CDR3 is TGTGCTAGTGGTTTGGTGGGCCAGGGCAAAGCTTTCTTT.

CDR3 coding DNA: TGTGCCAGCTCCCGGGAGGTCATCTATGGCTACACCTTC. It is translated as CASSREVIYGYTF. The J gene is TRBJ1-2, the V gene TRBV6-5, with no clear D. The V end lost 8 bases, the J end lost 4 bases, and 14 bases lay between the germline ends. The CDR3 is 13 amino acids. The germline V gene encodes CDR1 MNHEY and CDR2 SVGAGI.

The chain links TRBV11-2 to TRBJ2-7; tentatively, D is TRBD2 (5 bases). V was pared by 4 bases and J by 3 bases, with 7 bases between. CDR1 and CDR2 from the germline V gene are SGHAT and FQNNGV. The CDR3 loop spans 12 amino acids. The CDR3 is CASSSGVYEQYF. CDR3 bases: TGTGCCAGCAGCTCCGGGGTCTACGAGCAGTACTTC.

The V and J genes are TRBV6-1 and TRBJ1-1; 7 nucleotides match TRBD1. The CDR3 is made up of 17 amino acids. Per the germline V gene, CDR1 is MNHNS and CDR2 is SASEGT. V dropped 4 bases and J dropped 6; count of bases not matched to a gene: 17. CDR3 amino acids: CASSVRALNRDRAEAFF. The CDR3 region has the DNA TGTGCCAGCAGTGTAAGAGCCCTCAACAGGGACAGAGCTGAAGCTTTCTTT.

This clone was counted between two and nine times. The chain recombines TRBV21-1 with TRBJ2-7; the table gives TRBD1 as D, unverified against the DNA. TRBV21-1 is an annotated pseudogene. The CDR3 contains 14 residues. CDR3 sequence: CASSKEKGTPEQYV. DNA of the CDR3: TGTGCCAGCAGCAAAGAGAAAGGGACACCTGAGCAGTACGTC.

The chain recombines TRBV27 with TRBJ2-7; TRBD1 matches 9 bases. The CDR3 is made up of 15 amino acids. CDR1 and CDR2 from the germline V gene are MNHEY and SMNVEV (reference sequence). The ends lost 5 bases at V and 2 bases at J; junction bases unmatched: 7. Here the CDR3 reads CASSRQGEGTYEQYF. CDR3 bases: TGTGCCAGCAGTCGACAGGGGGAAGGGACCTACGAGCAGTACTTC.

In DNA form, the CDR3 reads TGTGCCAGTAGTATTTGGGACAGGGGGAATGAGCAGTTCTTC. Encoded protein: CASSIWDRGNEQFF. V and J are TRBV19 and TRBJ2-1, with TRBD1 identical over 11 bases. The J segment lost 7 bases and the V segment lost 3 bases, leaving 2 bases of the junction unmatched. CDR3 length equals 14 residues. The germline CDR1 and CDR2 sequences are LNHDA and SQIVND (reference sequence).

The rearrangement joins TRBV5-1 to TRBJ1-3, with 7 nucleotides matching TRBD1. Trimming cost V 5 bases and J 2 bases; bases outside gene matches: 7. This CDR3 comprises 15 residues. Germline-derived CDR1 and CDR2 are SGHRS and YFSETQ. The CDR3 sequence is CASRSQGDPGNTIYF. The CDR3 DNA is TGCGCCAGCAGGTCCCAGGGGGATCCTGGAAACACCATATATTTT.

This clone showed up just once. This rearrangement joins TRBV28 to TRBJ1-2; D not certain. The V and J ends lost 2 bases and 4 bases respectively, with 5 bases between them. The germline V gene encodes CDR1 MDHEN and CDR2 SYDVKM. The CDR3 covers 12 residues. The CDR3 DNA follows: TGTGCCAGCAGTTTACTCAGCTATGGCTACACCTTC. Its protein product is CASSLLSYGYTF.

The DNA of the CDR3 is TGTGCCAGCAGCTTAGACAGGGGGCCGCGCGAGCAGTACTTC. Translation: CASSLDRGPREQYF. This chain uses TRBV11-2 with TRBJ2-7; 8 bases are shared with TRBD1. Germline V gene lookup returns CDR1 SGHAT and CDR2 FQNNGV. V shed 0 bases, J shed 6 bases, and the junction held 4 bases outside the gene matches. This CDR3 region has 14 residues.

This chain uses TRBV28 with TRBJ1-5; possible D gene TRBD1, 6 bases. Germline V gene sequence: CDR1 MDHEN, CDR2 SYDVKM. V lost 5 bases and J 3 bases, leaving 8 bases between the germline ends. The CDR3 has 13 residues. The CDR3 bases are TGTGCCAGCAGTAGGACAGTCAATCAGCCCCAGCATTTT. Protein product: CASSRTVNQPQHF.

CDR3 in DNA: TGTGCCAGCACACAAACCGGGGAGCTGTTTTTT. Translated: CASTQTGELFF. The genes are TRBV3-1 (or the pseudogene TRBV3-2) and TRBJ2-2; no clear D gene. CDR1 LGHDT and CDR2 YNNKEL come from the germline V gene (reference sequence). The germline V and J ends were trimmed by 7 bases and 5 bases, with 5 bases remaining between them. The CDR3 contains 11 residues.

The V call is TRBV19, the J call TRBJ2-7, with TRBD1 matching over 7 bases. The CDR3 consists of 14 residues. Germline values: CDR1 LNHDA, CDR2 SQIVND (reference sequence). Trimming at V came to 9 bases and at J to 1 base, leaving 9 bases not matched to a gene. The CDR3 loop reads CARNHRGASYEQYV. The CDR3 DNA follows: TGTGCCAGAAATCACAGGGGTGCTTCCTACGAGCAGTACGTC.

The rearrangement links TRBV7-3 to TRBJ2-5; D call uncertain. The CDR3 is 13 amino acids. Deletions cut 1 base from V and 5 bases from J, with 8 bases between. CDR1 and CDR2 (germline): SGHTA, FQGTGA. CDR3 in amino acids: CASSLNPRETQYF. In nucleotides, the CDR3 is TGTGCCAGCAGCTTAAACCCCCGGGAGACCCAGTACTTC.

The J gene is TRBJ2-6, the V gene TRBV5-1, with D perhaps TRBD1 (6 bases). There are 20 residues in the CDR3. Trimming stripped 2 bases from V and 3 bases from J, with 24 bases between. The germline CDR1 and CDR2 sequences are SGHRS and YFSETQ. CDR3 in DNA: TGCGCCAGCAGCTTCAGGCCTCGACAGGTCAGAGTTGATGGGGCCAACGTCCTGACTTTC. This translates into CASSFRPRQVRVDGANVLTF.

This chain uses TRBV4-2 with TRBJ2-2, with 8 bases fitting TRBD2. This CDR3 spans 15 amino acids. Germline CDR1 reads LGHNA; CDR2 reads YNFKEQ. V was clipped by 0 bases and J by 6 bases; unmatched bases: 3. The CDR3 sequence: CASSQEQAGAGELFF. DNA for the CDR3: TGTGCCAGCAGCCAAGAACAAGCGGGAGCCGGGGAGCTGTTTTTT.

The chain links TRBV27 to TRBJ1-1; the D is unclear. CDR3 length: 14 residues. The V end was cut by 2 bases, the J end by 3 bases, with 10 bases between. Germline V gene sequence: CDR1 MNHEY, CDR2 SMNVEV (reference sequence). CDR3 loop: CASSLEGWDTEAFF. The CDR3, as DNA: TGTGCCAGCAGTTTAGAGGGTTGGGACACTGAAGCTTTCTTT.

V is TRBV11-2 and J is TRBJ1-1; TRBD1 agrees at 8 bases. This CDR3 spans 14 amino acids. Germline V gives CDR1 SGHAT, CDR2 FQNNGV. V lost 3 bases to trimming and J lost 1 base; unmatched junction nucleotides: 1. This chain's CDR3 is CASSFGQGNTEAFF. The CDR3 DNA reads TGTGCCAGCAGCTTTGGACAGGGGAACACTGAAGCTTTCTTT.

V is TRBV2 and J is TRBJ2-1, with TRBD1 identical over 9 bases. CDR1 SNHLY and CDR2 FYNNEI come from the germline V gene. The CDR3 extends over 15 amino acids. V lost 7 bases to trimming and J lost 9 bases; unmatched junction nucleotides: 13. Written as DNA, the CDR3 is TGTGCCAGCATTCGAACGACAGGGGGGTTTTCTGAGCAGTTCTTC. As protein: CASIRTTGGFSEQFF.

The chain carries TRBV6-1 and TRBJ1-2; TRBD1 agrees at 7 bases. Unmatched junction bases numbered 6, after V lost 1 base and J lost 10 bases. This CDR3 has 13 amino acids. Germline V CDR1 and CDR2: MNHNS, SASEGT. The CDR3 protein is CASSEGRDRLYTF. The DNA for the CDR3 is TGTGCCAGCAGTGAAGGAAGGGACAGACTCTACACCTTC.

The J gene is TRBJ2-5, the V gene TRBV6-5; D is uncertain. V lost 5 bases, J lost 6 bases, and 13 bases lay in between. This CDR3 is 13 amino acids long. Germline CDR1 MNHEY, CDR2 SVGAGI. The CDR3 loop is CASSPTVPKTQYF. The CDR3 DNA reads TGTGCCAGCAGTCCTACTGTTCCCAAGACCCAGTACTTC.

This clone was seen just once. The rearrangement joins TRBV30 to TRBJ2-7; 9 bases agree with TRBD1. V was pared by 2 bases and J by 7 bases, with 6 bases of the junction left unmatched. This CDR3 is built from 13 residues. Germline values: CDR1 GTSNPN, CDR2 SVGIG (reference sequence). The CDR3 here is CAWSRGQGIEQYF. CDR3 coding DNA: TGTGCCTGGAGTAGGGGACAGGGAATAGAGCAGTACTTC.

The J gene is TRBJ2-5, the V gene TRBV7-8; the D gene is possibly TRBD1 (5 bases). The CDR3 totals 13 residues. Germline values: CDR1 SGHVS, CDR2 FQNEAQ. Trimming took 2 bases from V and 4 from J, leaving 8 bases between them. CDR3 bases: TGTGCCAGCAGCTTATCCAGGGCAGAGACCCAGTACTTC. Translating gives CASSLSRAETQYF.

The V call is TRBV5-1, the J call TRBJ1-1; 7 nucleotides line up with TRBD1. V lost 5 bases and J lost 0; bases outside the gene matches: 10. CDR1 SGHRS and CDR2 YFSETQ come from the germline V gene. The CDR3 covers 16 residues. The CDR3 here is CASRSPRGNLNTEAFF. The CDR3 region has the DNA TGCGCCAGCAGGAGTCCCAGGGGGAATTTGAACACTGAAGCTTTCTTT.

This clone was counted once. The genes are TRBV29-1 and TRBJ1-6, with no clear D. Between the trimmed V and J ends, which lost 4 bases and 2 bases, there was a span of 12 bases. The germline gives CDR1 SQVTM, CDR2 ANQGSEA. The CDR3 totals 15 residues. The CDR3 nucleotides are TGCAGCGTTGCTGAGGGTAGCGCCTATAATTCACCCCTCCACTTT. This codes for CSVAEGSAYNSPLHF.

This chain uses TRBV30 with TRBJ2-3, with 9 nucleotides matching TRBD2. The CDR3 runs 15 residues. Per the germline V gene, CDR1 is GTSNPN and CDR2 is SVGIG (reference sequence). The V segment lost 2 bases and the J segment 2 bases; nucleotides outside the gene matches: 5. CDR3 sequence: CAWSPLAGITDTQYF. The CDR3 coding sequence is TGTGCCTGGAGTCCCCTAGCGGGGATCACAGATACGCAGTATTTT.

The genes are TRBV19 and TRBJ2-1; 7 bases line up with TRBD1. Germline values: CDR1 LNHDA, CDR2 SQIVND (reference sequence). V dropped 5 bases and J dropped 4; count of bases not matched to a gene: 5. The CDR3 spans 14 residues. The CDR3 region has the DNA TGTGCCAGTAGTTCCGGACAGGTGTACAATGAGCAGTTCTTC. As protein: CASSSGQVYNEQFF.

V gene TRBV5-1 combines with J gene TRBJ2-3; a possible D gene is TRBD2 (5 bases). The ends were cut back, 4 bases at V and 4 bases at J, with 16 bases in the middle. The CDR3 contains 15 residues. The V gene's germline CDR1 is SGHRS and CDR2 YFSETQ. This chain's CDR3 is CASSPNLASADTQYF. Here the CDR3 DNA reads TGCGCCAGCAGCCCGAACCTAGCTAGTGCAGATACGCAGTATTTT.

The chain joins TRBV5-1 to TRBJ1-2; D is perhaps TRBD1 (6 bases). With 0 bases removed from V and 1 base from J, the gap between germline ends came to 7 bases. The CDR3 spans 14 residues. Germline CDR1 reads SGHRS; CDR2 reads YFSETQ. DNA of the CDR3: TGCGCCAGCAGCTTGGCGGACAGTAACTATGGCTACACCTTC. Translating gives CASSLADSNYGYTF.

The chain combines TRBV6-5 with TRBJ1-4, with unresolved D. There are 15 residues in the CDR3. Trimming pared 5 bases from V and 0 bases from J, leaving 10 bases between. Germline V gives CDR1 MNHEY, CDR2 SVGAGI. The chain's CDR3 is CASSPPGATNEKLFF. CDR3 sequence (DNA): TGTGCCAGCAGTCCCCCCGGAGCAACTAATGAAAAACTGTTTTTT.